Listed below are T cell receptor beta chains from one sample, sequenced in a study of long-term antiretroviral therapy in people with HIV. The repertoire was sequenced with immunoSEQ multiplex PCR; TCRdb's copy has only in-frame clones and lacks some. The sample comprises roughly 37,000 clones, roughly 80% of which are singletons, and around 5.8% rests with the top ten. Sample: unsorted PBMCs, taken 3.4 years after starting antiretroviral therapy. Receptor source: a man aged 25 to 40 with HIV. Each CDR3 is given with its conserved first and last residue. A D gene is named only where the DNA matches it firmly. Some rows have no size entry. The others give once, few or many, or a class for an expanded clone.

-	TRBV5-4	-	TRBJ2-7	TGTGCCAGCAGCTTGGGCGGCGTGAGCTCCTACGAGCAGTACTTC	CASSLGGVSSYEQYF
few	TRBV7-9	-	TRBJ2-7	TGTGCCAGCAGCTTAGGAATATATGGATACGAGCAGTACTTC	CASSLGIYGYEQYF
-	TRBV21-1	-	TRBJ2-1	TGTGCCAAGGGTTGTACTAGCGGAGACAATGAGCAGTTCTTC	CAKGCTSGDNEQFF
-	TRBV4-3	-	TRBJ1-4	TGCGCCAGCAGCCAAGAAGGCGGCCGTGGAGAAAAACTGTTTTTT	CASSQEGGRGEKLFF
once	TRBV7-8	-	TRBJ2-7	TGTGCCAGCAGCCGACCCCCCGGGGCGGGTTACGAGCAGTACTTC	CASSRPPGAGYEQYF
-	TRBV7-6	-	TRBJ2-2	TGTGCCAGCAGCTTATATTACGGGGGGAACACCGGGGAGCTGTTTTTT	CASSLYYGGNTGELFF
-	TRBV28	TRBD1	TRBJ1-2	TGTGCCAGCAGTTTAGCCGGGACAGCATCAAACTATGGCTACACCTTC	CASSLAGTASNYGYTF
-	TRBV7-2	-	TRBJ1-1	TGTGCCAGCAGCTCAGTTAACGAAGCTTTCTTT	CASSSVNEAFF
-	TRBV2	TRBD1	TRBJ1-2	TGTGCCACTCCGACAGGGAACTATGGCTACACCTTC	CATPTGNYGYTF
-	TRBV28	-	TRBJ1-2	TGTGCCAGCACGTTTAAAACGCCCTATGGCTACACCTTC	CASTFKTPYGYTF
-	TRBV27	-	TRBJ2-7	TGTGCCAGCAGTTTACGGCGGGATGGCCGGGGAGAGCAGTACTTC	CASSLRRDGRGEQYF
once	TRBV18	-	TRBJ2-7	TGTGCCAGCTCACCGGTGGACTACGAGCAGTACTTC	CASSPVDYEQYF
-	TRBV7-8	TRBD1	TRBJ2-2	TGTGCCAGCAGCCGCACGACAGGGGGAGTGAACACCGGGGAGCTGTTTTTT	CASSRTTGGVNTGELFF
-	TRBV5-1	-	TRBJ2-7	TGCGCCAGCTCCGACCTCATCATCGCCCCCGAGCAGTACTTC	CASSDLIIAPEQYF
-	TRBV27	TRBD2	TRBJ2-1	TGTGCCAGCACCCTAGGAATAGCGGGAGCCAATGAGCAGTTCTTC	CASTLGIAGANEQFF
-	TRBV28	TRBD1	TRBJ1-5	TGTGCCAGCAGGACGGACAGGGTTCAGCCCCAGCATTTT	CASRTDRVQPQHF
-	TRBV27	-	TRBJ1-1	TGTGCCAGCAGTTATTCGGAAAACACTGAAGCTTTCTTT	CASSYSENTEAFF
-	TRBV7-9	-	TRBJ1-2	TGTGCCAGCAGCTCCCCCCGGGGAGTTAACTATGGCTACACCTTC	CASSSPRGVNYGYTF
once	TRBV11-2	-	TRBJ2-5	TGTGCCAGCAGCTATGACAGGTCCGAGACCCAGTACTTC	CASSYDRSETQYF
few	TRBV11-2	-	TRBJ2-1	TGTGCCAGCAGTCCAGGGGGGAACAATGAGCAGTTCTTC	CASSPGGNNEQFF
-	TRBV27	TRBD2	TRBJ2-1	TGTGCCAGCAGTTTGGCTAGCGGGATCAATGAGCAGTTCTTC	CASSLASGINEQFF
-	TRBV9	TRBD2	TRBJ2-7	TGTGCCAGCAGCGTACGACCAGGACTAGGATACGAGCAGTACTTC	CASSVRPGLGYEQYF
-	TRBV9	TRBD1	TRBJ1-2	TGTGCCAGCAGCCCAGGCCGGGACAGTCCTCTGACCTATGGCTACACCTTC	CASSPGRDSPLTYGYTF
-	TRBV11-2	-	TRBJ1-1	TGTGCCAGCAGCTTATGGGGGAACACTGAAGCTTTCTTT	CASSLWGNTEAFF
once	TRBV28	TRBD1	TRBJ2-7	TGTGCCAGCACCAACCCCGGGACAGGGGGCGAGCAGTACTTC	CASTNPGTGGEQYF
-	TRBV27	TRBD1	TRBJ2-1	TGTGCCAGCAGTTCCGGGACAGGGGGCAATGAGCAGTTCTTC	CASSSGTGGNEQFF
once	TRBV11-2	TRBD2	TRBJ2-3	TGTGCCAGCAGCCCCACGGGAGGGCAGACAGATACGCAGTATTTT	CASSPTGGQTDTQYF
-	TRBV30	-	TRBJ2-2	TGTGCCTGGAGAACTAAGGGTACCGGGGAGCTGTTTTTT	CAWRTKGTGELFF
-	TRBV5-5	TRBD2	TRBJ2-2	TGTGCCAGCACCGTCCGCGGGAGTTTGACCGGGGAGCTGTTTTTT	CASTVRGSLTGELFF
-	TRBV29-1	TRBD2	TRBJ2-5	TGCAGCGTTGATGGGGTTAGCGGGAGCGGGGAGACCCAGTACTTC	CSVDGVSGSGETQYF
-	TRBV5-4	TRBD1	TRBJ2-2	TGTGCCAGCAGCTGGGACAGGGTTGGCGGGGAGCTGTTTTTT	CASSWDRVGGELFF
-	TRBV5-4	-	TRBJ2-2	TGTGCCAGCAGTCCCGGGGCCACCGGGGAGCTGTTTTTT	CASSPGATGELFF
-	TRBV29-1	-	TRBJ1-1	TGCAGCGTTGAATGGCGGGCTGAAGCTTTCTTT	CSVEWRAEAFF
-	TRBV11-2	-	TRBJ2-7	TGTGCCAGCAGCTCCCGGGTGGTGCGGGATAGAAGTTACGAGCAGTACTTC	CASSSRVVRDRSYEQYF
-	TRBV7-9	-	TRBJ2-7	TGTGCCAGCAGCTTAGTGCACGAGCAGTACTTC	CASSLVHEQYF
-	TRBV19	TRBD2	TRBJ2-1	TGTGCCGCCGGACTAGCGGGAGGCCCCTCCTACAATGAGCAGTTCTTC	CAAGLAGGPSYNEQFF
-	TRBV27	-	TRBJ2-2	TGTGCCAGCAGTTTATCGGGGGGGCGTTCCGTATTTCTCGGGGAGCTGTTTTTT	CASSLSGGRSVFLGELFF
-	TRBV10-3	TRBD2	TRBJ2-7	TGTGCCACGGGACTAGTTCTTGCCGAGCAGTACTTC	CATGLVLAEQYF
once	TRBV5-1	TRBD1	TRBJ2-2	TGCGCCAGCAGCCCCGGGACAGGGGTATCCACCGGGGAGCTGTTTTTT	CASSPGTGVSTGELFF
-	TRBV20-1	-	TRBJ1-3	TGCAGTGCTAGAGACGGTGACACCATATATTTT	CSARDGDTIYF
-	TRBV11-2	-	TRBJ2-7	TGTGCCAGCAGCTTAGAGAGGGGATTCTACGAGCAGTACTTC	CASSLERGFYEQYF
-	TRBV5-6	-	TRBJ1-2	TGTGCCAGCAGCACCTATCGGGGGCCCCTGTTTTATGGCTACACCTTC	CASSTYRGPLFYGYTF